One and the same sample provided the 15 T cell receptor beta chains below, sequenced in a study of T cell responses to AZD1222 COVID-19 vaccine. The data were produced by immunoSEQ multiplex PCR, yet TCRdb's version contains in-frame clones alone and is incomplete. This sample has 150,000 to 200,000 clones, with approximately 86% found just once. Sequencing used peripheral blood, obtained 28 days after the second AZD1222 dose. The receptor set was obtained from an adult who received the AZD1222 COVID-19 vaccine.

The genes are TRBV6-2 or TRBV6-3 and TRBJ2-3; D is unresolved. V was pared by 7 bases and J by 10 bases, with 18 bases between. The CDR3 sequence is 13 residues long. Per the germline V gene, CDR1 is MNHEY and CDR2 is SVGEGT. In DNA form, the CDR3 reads TGTGCCAGCACCCCCCCCGGCGGTAGGTCGCAGTATTTT. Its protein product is CASTPPGGRSQYF.

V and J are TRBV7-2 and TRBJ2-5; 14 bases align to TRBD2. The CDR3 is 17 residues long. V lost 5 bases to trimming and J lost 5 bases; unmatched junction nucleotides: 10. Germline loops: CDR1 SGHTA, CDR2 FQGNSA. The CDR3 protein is CASSISGLAGGGETQYF. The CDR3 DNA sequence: TGTGCCAGCAGCATCTCTGGACTAGCGGGGGGTGGGGAGACCCAGTACTTC.

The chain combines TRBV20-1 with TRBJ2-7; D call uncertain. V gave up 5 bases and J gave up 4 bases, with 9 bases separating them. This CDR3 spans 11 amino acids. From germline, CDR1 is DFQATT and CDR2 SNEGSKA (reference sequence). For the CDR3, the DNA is TGCAGTGCTCCCTATACATACGAGCAGTACTTC. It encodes CSAPYTYEQYF.

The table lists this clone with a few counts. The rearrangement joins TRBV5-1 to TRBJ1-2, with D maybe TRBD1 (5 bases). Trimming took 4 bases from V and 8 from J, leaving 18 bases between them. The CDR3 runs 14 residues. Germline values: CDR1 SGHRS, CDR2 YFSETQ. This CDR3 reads CASSLGLGLGGYTF. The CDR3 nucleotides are TGCGCCAGCAGCCTGGGACTTGGTTTGGGAGGCTACACCTTC.

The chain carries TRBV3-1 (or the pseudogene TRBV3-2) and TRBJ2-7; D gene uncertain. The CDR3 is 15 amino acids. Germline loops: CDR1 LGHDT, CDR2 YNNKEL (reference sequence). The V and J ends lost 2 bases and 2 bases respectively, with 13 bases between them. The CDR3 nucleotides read TGTGCCAGCAGCCAACAACAGTCCGTGGCCTACGAGCAGTACTTC. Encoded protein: CASSQQQSVAYEQYF.

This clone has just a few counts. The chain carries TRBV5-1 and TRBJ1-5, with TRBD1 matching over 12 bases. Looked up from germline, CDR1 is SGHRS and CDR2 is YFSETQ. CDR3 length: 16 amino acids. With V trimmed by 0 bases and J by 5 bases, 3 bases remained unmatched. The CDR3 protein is CASSLGDRGLDQPQHF. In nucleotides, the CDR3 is TGCGCCAGCAGCTTGGGGGACAGGGGGCTGGATCAGCCCCAGCATTTT. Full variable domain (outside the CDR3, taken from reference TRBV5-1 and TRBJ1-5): KAGVTQTPRYLIKTRGQQVTLSCSPISGHRSVSWYQQTPGQGLQFLFEYFSETQRNKGNFPGRFSGRQFSNSRSEMNVSTLELGDSALYLCASSLGDRGLDQPQHFGDGTRLSIL.

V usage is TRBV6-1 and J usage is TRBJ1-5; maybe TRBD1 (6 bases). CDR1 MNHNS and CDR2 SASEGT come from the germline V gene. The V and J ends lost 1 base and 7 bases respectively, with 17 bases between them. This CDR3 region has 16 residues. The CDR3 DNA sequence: TGTGCCAGCAGTGAAGTGGGGGCGGGGAATCGACAGCCCCAGCATTTT. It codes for CASSEVGAGNRQPQHF.

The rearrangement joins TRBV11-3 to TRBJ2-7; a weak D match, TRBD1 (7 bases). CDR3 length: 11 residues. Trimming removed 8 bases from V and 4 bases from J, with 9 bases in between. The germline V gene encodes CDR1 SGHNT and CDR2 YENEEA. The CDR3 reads CASSGGYEQYF. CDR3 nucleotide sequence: TGTGCCAGCTCAGGGGGGTACGAGCAGTACTTC.

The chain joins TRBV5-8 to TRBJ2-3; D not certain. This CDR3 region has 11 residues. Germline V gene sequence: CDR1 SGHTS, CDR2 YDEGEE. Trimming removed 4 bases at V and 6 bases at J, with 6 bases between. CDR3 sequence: CASSPRDTQYF. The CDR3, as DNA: TGTGCCAGCAGCCCCCGGGATACGCAGTATTTT.

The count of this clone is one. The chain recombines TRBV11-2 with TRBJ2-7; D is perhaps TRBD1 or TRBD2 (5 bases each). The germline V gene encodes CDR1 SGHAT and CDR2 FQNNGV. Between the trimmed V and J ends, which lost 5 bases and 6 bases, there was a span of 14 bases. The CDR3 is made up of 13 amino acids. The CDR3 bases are TGTGCCAGCAGCCCGGGGCAGGCCCTCGAGCAGTACTTC. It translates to CASSPGQALEQYF.

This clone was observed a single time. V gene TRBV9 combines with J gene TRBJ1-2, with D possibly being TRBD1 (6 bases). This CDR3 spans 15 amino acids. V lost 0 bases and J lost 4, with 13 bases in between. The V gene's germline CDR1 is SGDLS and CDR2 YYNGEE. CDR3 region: CASSVGQGGGYGYTF. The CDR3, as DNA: TGTGCCAGCAGCGTAGGTCAGGGAGGGGGCTATGGCTACACCTTC.

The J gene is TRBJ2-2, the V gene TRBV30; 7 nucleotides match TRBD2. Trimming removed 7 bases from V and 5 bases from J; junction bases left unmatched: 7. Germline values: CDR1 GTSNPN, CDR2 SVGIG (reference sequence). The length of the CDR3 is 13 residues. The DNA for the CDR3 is TGTGCCTTCCGGGACGGGGGGACCGGGGAGCTGTTTTTT. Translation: CAFRDGGTGELFF. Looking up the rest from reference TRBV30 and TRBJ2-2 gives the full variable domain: SQTIHQWPATLVQPVGSPLSLECTVEGTSNPNLYWYRQAAGRGLQLLFYSVGIGQISSEVPQNLSASRPQDRQFILSSKKLLLSDSGFYLCAFRDGGTGELFFGEGSRLTVL.

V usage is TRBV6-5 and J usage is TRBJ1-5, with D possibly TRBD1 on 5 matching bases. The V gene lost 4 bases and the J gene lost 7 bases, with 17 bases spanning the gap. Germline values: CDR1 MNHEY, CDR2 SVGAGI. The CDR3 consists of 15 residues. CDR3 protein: CASSLGTETGQPQHF. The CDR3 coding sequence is TGTGCCAGCAGTTTAGGGACGGAGACTGGACAGCCCCAGCATTTT.

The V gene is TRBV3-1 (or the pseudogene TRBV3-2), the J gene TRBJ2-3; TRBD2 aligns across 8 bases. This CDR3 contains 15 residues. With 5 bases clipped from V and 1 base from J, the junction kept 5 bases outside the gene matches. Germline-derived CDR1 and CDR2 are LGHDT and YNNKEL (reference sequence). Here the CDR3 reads CASSLTSGRTDTQYF. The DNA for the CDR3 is TGTGCCAGCAGCTTAACTAGCGGTCGCACAGATACGCAGTATTTT.

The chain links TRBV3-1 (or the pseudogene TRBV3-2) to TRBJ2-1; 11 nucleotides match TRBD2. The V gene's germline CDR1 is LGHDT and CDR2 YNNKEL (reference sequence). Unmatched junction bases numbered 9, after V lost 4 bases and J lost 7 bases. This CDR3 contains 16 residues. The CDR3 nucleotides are TGTGCCAGCAGCCTCGTAGCGGGGGGGCGAGGGAATGAGCAGTTCTTC. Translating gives CASSLVAGGRGNEQFF.